A single sample is the source of the 11 T cell receptor beta chains below, sequenced in a study of draining lymph node invasion in breast cancer. The CD4+ CD45RA- CD25high gate defined the sorted memory regulatory T cells. MiXCR, run by TCRdb on the bulk RNA-seq reads, gives a single entry per CDR3 protein. This sample has around 2,400 distinct CDR3 sequences, with around 70% found just once. The source material was sorted memory Tregs from a lymph node. The receptors originated from a female donor with luminal breast cancer.

The chain carries TRBV4-3 and TRBJ2-2; D call uncertain. V lost 0 bases and J 4 bases, leaving 12 bases between the germline ends. This CDR3 comprises 16 residues. Germline loops: CDR1 LGHNA, CDR2 YSLEER. The CDR3 here is CASSQDYRDFTGELFF. CDR3 DNA sequence: TGCGCCAGCAGCCAAGATTACCGAGACTTCACCGGGGAGCTGTTTTTT.

The CDR3 loop reads CASRRTGRQPQHF. CDR3 sequence (DNA): TGTGCCAGCAGGAGGACGGGAAGGCAGCCCCAGCATTTT. The chain uses TRBV6-5 and TRBJ1-5; D is unresolved. From germline, CDR1 is MNHEY and CDR2 SVGAGI. This CDR3 has 13 amino acids. V dropped 6 bases and J dropped 7 bases, with 13 bases sitting between them.

The J gene is TRBJ2-3, the V gene TRBV29-1, with D possibly TRBD1 on 5 matching bases. The CDR3 length is 12 residues. Between the trimmed V and J ends, which lost 5 bases and 1 base, there was a span of 7 bases. CDR1 is SQVTM and CDR2 is ANQGSEA in the germline V gene. The CDR3 reads CSVQGGTDTQYF. The DNA for the CDR3 is TGCAGCGTTCAAGGGGGCACAGATACGCAGTATTTT.

This clonotype was observed a single time. The chain uses TRBV28 and TRBJ2-5; 9 bases fit TRBD1. V was clipped by 8 bases and J by 5 bases; unmatched bases: 18. This CDR3 is built from 17 residues. Germline lookup yields CDR1 MDHEN and CDR2 SYDVKM. This chain's CDR3 is CASALYLTTGTGETQYF. The DNA of the CDR3 is TGTGCCAGCGCCCTTTACCTGACGACAGGGACAGGGGAGACCCAGTACTTC.

V is TRBV4-2 and J is TRBJ2-1; D is possibly TRBD2 (7 bases). The germline V and J ends were trimmed by 4 bases and 9 bases, with 16 bases remaining between them. This CDR3 is built from 14 residues. Germline V gene lookup returns CDR1 LGHNA and CDR2 YNFKEQ. CDR3 protein: CASSRRGGQFEQFF. The DNA of the CDR3 is TGTGCCAGCAGCCGAAGGGGGGGCCAGTTTGAGCAGTTCTTC.

The chain recombines TRBV18 with TRBJ1-2, with D unresolved. CDR3 length: 14 residues. V lost 2 bases to trimming and J lost 2 bases, with 9 bases between them. Germline V gives CDR1 KGHSH, CDR2 LQKENI. CDR3 loop: CASSPGGRNYGYTF. CDR3 nucleotides: TGTGCCAGCTCACCAGGCGGAAGGAACTATGGCTACACCTTC.

V is TRBV20-1 and J is TRBJ1-6; 8 bases agree with TRBD1. Per the germline V gene, CDR1 is DFQATT and CDR2 is SNEGSKA (reference sequence). The V segment lost 8 bases and the J segment 7 bases; nucleotides outside the gene matches: 7. This CDR3 is 13 amino acids long. CDR3 in amino acids: CSSANRGNSPLHF. The CDR3 DNA sequence: TGCAGTTCCGCGAACAGGGGGAATTCACCCCTCCACTTT.

The chain has TRBV19 and TRBJ1-4, with 10 nucleotides matching TRBD1. The germline V gene encodes CDR1 LNHDA and CDR2 SQIVND (reference sequence). V trimming: 5 bases; J trimming: 3 bases; junction bases outside the gene matches: 12. The CDR3 is 18 amino acids. The CDR3 DNA reads as TGTGCCAGTAGTCCAGGGGGGGACAGGGGTGTTGCTAATGAAAAACTGTTTTTT. This translates into CASSPGGDRGVANEKLFF.

The chain links TRBV18 to TRBJ1-2; D gene uncertain. V was pared by 6 bases and J by 2 bases, with 19 bases between. Germline lookup yields CDR1 KGHSH and CDR2 LQKENI. The CDR3 totals 16 residues. Here the CDR3 reads CASSPLPGRENYGYTF. The CDR3 coding sequence is TGTGCCAGCTCCCCCCTCCCTGGTCGGGAGAACTATGGCTACACCTTC. Supplemented by reference TRBV18 and TRBJ1-2, the full variable domain reads NAGVMQNPRHLVRRRGQEARLRCSPMKGHSHVYWYRQLPEEGLKFMVYLQKENIIDESGMPKERFSAEFPKEGPSILRIQQVVRGDSAAYFCASSPLPGRENYGYTFGSGTRLTVV.

V usage is TRBV5-1 and J usage is TRBJ1-1; 8 bases are a match to TRBD1. The V gene end was trimmed by 10 bases and the J gene end by 3 bases; junction bases not matched to a gene: 8. From germline, CDR1 is SGHRS and CDR2 YFSETQ. The CDR3 runs 13 residues. The CDR3: CAGRQGMDTEAFF. The CDR3 bases are TGCGCCGGACGACAGGGGATGGACACTGAAGCTTTCTTT.

The chain employs TRBV20-1 and TRBJ1-5; TRBD1 aligns across 9 bases. Germline V lookup: CDR1 DFQATT, CDR2 SNEGSKA (reference sequence). V was pared by 3 bases and J by 3 bases, with 3 bases of the junction left unmatched. The CDR3 loop spans 14 amino acids. CDR3 bases: TGCAGTGCTAGGGGGACAGGGATCAATCAGCCCCAGCATTTT. It specifies CSARGTGINQPQHF.